These 14 T cell receptor beta chains were sequenced from one sample in a study of blood T cell repertoires in COVID-19. Clones were read by immunoSEQ multiplex PCR, and TCRdb kept only the in-frame ones, dropping some. The data hold some 50,000 clones, with under 90% observed a single time. The sample consisted of peripheral blood. These receptors came from a human donor in a cohort sampled during active COVID-19.

The chain employs TRBV6-5 and TRBJ2-1, with D uncertain. The CDR3 has 14 amino acids. Germline V lookup: CDR1 MNHEY, CDR2 SVGAGI. V shed 2 bases and J shed 12 bases, with 17 bases lying between them. The CDR3 nucleotides are TGTGCCAGCAGTTACCCCGGCGCCCCCCACAGGCAGTTCTTC. Its protein product is CASSYPGAPHRQFF.

This chain links TRBV4-1 with TRBJ1-1; 12 bases fit TRBD1. The germline CDR1 and CDR2 sequences are MGHRA and YSYEKL. The CDR3 is 16 amino acids. Germline trimming cut 2 bases from V and 4 bases from J; bases unmatched to any gene: 5. CDR3 in DNA: TGCGCCAGCAGCCAAACCGGGACAGGGGGCGGCACTGAAGCTTTCTTT. It encodes CASSQTGTGGGTEAFF.

The chain has TRBV28 and TRBJ2-2; D is perhaps TRBD1 (5 bases). Germline V gene data show CDR1 as MDHEN and CDR2 as SYDVKM. V was trimmed by 6 bases and J by 2 bases, leaving 10 bases between them. The CDR3 spans 14 residues. CDR3 loop: CASSPGQNTGELFF. CDR3 sequence (DNA): TGTGCCAGCAGCCCTGGACAAAACACCGGGGAGCTGTTTTTT.

This chain uses TRBV5-8 with TRBJ1-3; tentatively, D is TRBD1 (5 bases). Germline CDR1 and CDR2: SGHTS and YDEGEE. CDR3 size: 15 residues. V was trimmed by 2 bases and J by 0 bases, leaving 9 bases between them. The CDR3 DNA sequence: TGTGCCAGCAGCTTACGGGGGACCTCTGGAAACACCATATATTTT. Protein sequence: CASSLRGTSGNTIYF.

The gene calls are TRBV21-1 and TRBJ2-7; TRBD1 is the table's D call and was not checked against the DNA. TRBV21-1 has pseudogene status. The CDR3 sequence is 16 residues long. CDR3 nucleotides: TGTGCCAGCAGCCGAAAGGGGACAGAGATCACCTACGAGCAGTACTTC. Translation: CASSRKGTEITYEQYF.

This chain joins TRBV21-1 and TRBJ2-5; TRBD1, the D gene given by the table, was not confirmed from the DNA. TRBV21-1 is designated a pseudogene. The CDR3 totals 16 residues. Here the CDR3 DNA reads TGTGCCAGCAGCTCACGACAGAGATTTTCCCAAGAGACCCAGTACTTC. It yields the protein CASSSRQRFSQETQYF.

This chain connects TRBV9 to TRBJ1-1, with D hard to call. With 4 bases removed from V and 6 bases from J, the gap between germline ends came to 16 bases. Germline V lookup: CDR1 SGDLS, CDR2 YYNGEE. This CDR3 region has 14 residues. CDR3 loop: CASSPPTSGPEAFF. The CDR3 DNA sequence: TGTGCCAGCAGCCCACCCACCAGTGGCCCTGAAGCTTTCTTT.

V gene TRBV2 combines with J gene TRBJ2-7, with a possible D match to TRBD1 (6 bases). Looked up from germline, CDR1 is SNHLY and CDR2 is FYNNEI. Trimming left V 6 bases short and J 2 bases short, with 11 bases between. This CDR3 contains 13 residues. This CDR3 reads CASRADSTYEQYF. CDR3 DNA: TGTGCCAGCAGGGCGGACAGTACCTACGAGCAGTACTTC.

The chain couples TRBV30 to TRBJ2-2; perhaps TRBD1 as D (6 bases). V was pared by 4 bases and J by 5 bases, with 14 bases between. This CDR3 has 14 residues. Germline V gene sequence: CDR1 GTSNPN, CDR2 SVGIG (reference sequence). DNA for the CDR3: TGTGCCTGGACCTTACAGGGTTGGACCGGGGAGCTGTTTTTT. This codes for CAWTLQGWTGELFF.

The chain couples TRBV2 to TRBJ2-7, with D perhaps TRBD1 (6 bases). The V gene lost 2 bases and the J gene lost 5 bases, with 13 bases spanning the gap. Germline V CDR1 and CDR2: SNHLY, FYNNEI. The CDR3 is 14 amino acids. CDR3 residues: CASSESDRLDEQYF. The DNA of the CDR3 is TGTGCCAGCAGTGAATCCGACAGGCTCGACGAGCAGTACTTC.

This chain connects TRBV2 to TRBJ1-4; D is unresolved. The CDR3 consists of 12 residues. Trimming took off 5 bases at V and 11 bases at J, with 12 bases between the two ends. CDR1 is SNHLY and CDR2 is FYNNEI in the germline V gene. The CDR3 loop reads CASSLTLRKLFF. CDR3 DNA sequence: TGTGCCAGCAGTTTGACACTCCGTAAACTGTTTTTT.

J is TRBJ1-3 and V is TRBV29-1; a possible D gene is TRBD1 (6 bases). The CDR3 is made up of 14 amino acids. Germline CDR1 and CDR2: SQVTM and ANQGSEA. V was trimmed by 6 bases and J by 7 bases, leaving 19 bases between them. CDR3 region: CSVSRDTTLNTIYF. The CDR3 DNA sequence: TGCAGCGTAAGCCGGGACACTACCCTCAACACCATATATTTT.

This clone was observed a single time. The gene calls are TRBV29-1 and TRBJ2-1, with D tentatively TRBD2 (5 bases). Trimming took off 1 base at V and 6 bases at J, with 13 bases between the two ends. The CDR3 is 14 amino acids. The germline gives CDR1 SQVTM, CDR2 ANQGSEA. DNA for the CDR3: TGCAGCGTTGAAGGCGGGCGAAGGGCCAATGAGCAGTTCTTC. Residues: CSVEGGRRANEQFF.

The V call is TRBV20-1, the J call TRBJ2-7, with 7 bases fitting TRBD1. Germline-derived CDR1 and CDR2 are DFQATT and SNEGSKA (reference sequence). This CDR3 is built from 11 residues. J lost 9 bases, V lost 6 bases, and 8 bases had no gene match. The CDR3 coding sequence is TGCAGTGCCCAGACAGGGAACGTGCAGTACTTC. Amino acids: CSAQTGNVQYF.